Sequencing of this TCR beta chain was carried out in a study of cytomegalovirus exposure and HLA in healthy donors. With 60 Vbeta and 13 Jbeta primers, the PCR was carried out. Repertoires were generated with immunoSEQ multiplex PCR, while TCRdb's copy carries only in-frame clones and drops some. This table holds about 150,000 clones, roughly 72% found once. The germline V gene encodes CDR1 SGHVS and CDR2 FQNEAQ. V shed 1 base and J 5 bases; nucleotides not matched to a gene: 9. The CDR3 totals 16 residues. General study findings and limits: Sequencing likely caused a cluster of highly shared sequence variants.

With respect to this clone: Its specificity is not known.

This sequence originates from a man aged 25-40 years in good health and CMV-seronegative. V is TRBV7-8 and J is TRBJ2-3, with 7 bases identical to TRBD2. The specimen was PBMCs. The CDR3: CASSLGSVGGIDTQYF. The CDR3 coding sequence is TGTGCCAGCAGCTTAGGGTCGGTCGGGGGGATAGATACGCAGTATTTT. The full variable domain, its missing parts supplied by reference TRBV7-8 and TRBJ2-3, is GAGVSQSPRYKVAKRGQDVALRCDPISGHVSLFWYQQALGQGPEFLTYFQNEAQLDKSGLPSDRFFAERPEGSVSTLKIQRTQQEDSAVYLCASSLGSVGGIDTQYFGPGTRLTVL.